Listed below are T cell receptor beta chains from one sample, sequenced in a study of identical twins. MiXCR was run by TCRdb on the 5' RACE reads, yielding one entry per CDR3 protein. The profile shows around 280,000 distinct CDR3 sequences, about 8.1% of them singletons. This sample also belongs to another study, concerning yellow fever vaccine responses in identical twins.

The sample taken for sequencing was memory (CD45RO+) T cells sorted from blood. These receptors all stem from a woman aged 18-29 years in good health. The CDR3 runs from the conserved cysteine through the conserved F or W. A D gene is named only where the DNA matches it firmly. Some rows mark clone size as missing; the rest say once, few, many or name a class of expanded clone.

d_call j_call clone_size v_call cdr3_nt cdr3_aa
. TRBJ2-1 few TRBV20-1 TGCAGTGCTAGAGATGGGGTTAGCTCCTACAATGAGCAGTTCTTC CSARDGVSSYNEQFF
. TRBJ2-1 many TRBV9 TGTGCCAGCAGCGCCGCTGGGCGTAGCTCCTACAATGAGCAGTTCTTC CASSAAGRSSYNEQFF
. TRBJ1-1 many TRBV10-3 TGTGCCATCGGGTCCGGGCACACGAACACTGAAGCTTTCTTT CAIGSGHTNTEAFF
. TRBJ2-1 . TRBV18 TGTGCCAGCTCACCAGAGGCTGAGCAGTTCTTC CASSPEAEQFF
TRBD1 TRBJ1-6 . TRBV3-1 TGTGCCAGCAGCCAAGAAGGACAGGGGGCAAAGGAGGCACCCCTCCACTTT CASSQEGQGAKEAPLHF
. TRBJ2-3 many TRBV12-3/TRBV12-4 TGTGCCAGCAGTTTACCCTCGTTGGGGGGGGGCGGAGATACGCAGTATTTT CASSLPSLGGGGDTQYF
TRBD1 TRBJ1-6 few TRBV3-1 TGTGCCAGCAGCCAAGCCCTGACAGGGGCCCTACTCCACTTT CASSQALTGALLHF
. TRBJ1-6 . TRBV6-5 TGTGCCAGCAGTTACCGGACAGCCAGGGATTCACCCCTCCACTTT CASSYRTARDSPLHF
. TRBJ2-7 . TRBV3-1 TGTGCCAGCAGCCGCGACCCGTCCTACGAGCAGTACTTC CASSRDPSYEQYF
TRBD2 TRBJ2-1 . TRBV13 TGTGCCAGCAGCGAAAGCGGGGGGGCCTACAATGAGCAGTTCTTC CASSESGGAYNEQFF
TRBD1 TRBJ1-5 few TRBV5-7 TGTGCCACTTATCCGGGTCCATACAGGGGGCTGAAGCCCCAGCATTTT CATYPGPYRGLKPQHF
. TRBJ2-7 . TRBV2 TGTGCCAGCAAACTAGGTAGCAGCTACTCCTACGAGCAGTACTTC CASKLGSSYSYEQYF
. TRBJ1-1 many TRBV20-1 TGCAGTGCTAGTTTCGGGGGCCCTAACACTGAAGCTTTCTTT CSASFGGPNTEAFF
TRBD2 TRBJ2-1 . TRBV7-2 TGTGCCAGCAGCCCTTCTAGCGGGGGGGCCATCTACAATGAGCAGTTCTTC CASSPSSGGAIYNEQFF
TRBD1 TRBJ2-2 . TRBV12-3/TRBV12-4 TGTGCCAGCAGCCGACAGGGAGCGAACACCGGGGAGCTGTTTTTT CASSRQGANTGELFF
. TRBJ1-5 many TRBV20-1 TGCAGTGCTAGAGGACAGAATAATCAGCCCCAGCATTTT CSARGQNNQPQHF
. TRBJ2-1 many TRBV6-4 TGTGCCAGCAGTGACAAAGTCGGCGGTAATGAGCAGTTCTTC CASSDKVGGNEQFF
TRBD2 TRBJ2-2 . TRBV19 TGTGCCAGTAGTCCCTGGCCCGGGACTAGCGGGAGAGGAAGCGGGGAGCTGTTTTTT CASSPWPGTSGRGSGELFF
. TRBJ2-7 . TRBV28 TGTGCCAGCTGCCCGGGGGCCTACGAGCAGTACTTC CASCPGAYEQYF
. TRBJ1-5 many TRBV7-8 TGTGCCAGCAGCACCCGAACTTTCGGGGTGACAGATAGCAATCAGCCCCAGCATTTT CASSTRTFGVTDSNQPQHF
TRBD1 TRBJ2-5 many TRBV5-1 TGCGCCAGCAGCTTGATGGACAGGGGGGAGACCCAGTACTTC CASSLMDRGETQYF
. TRBJ2-2 many TRBV15 TGTGCCACCAGCAGAGGAAGTGCAGACACCGGGGAGCTGTTTTTT CATSRGSADTGELFF
. TRBJ2-1 many TRBV4-2 TGTGCCAGCAGCCAAGATGCGGGACGTTCCTACAATGAGCAGTTCTTC CASSQDAGRSYNEQFF
. TRBJ2-1 many TRBV27 TGTGCCAGCAGTACAGTAGGTGGTGAGCAGTTCTTC CASSTVGGEQFF
. TRBJ2-2 few TRBV6-4 TGTGCCAGCGCCGACTCGAACACCGGGGAGCTGTTTTTT CASADSNTGELFF
. TRBJ2-7 . TRBV7-2 TGTGCCAGCAGCCGAGACCGGGTCGCGGAGCAGTACTTC CASSRDRVAEQYF
TRBD2 TRBJ2-2 . TRBV28 TGTGCCAGCAGGACTAGCGGGGGATACACCGGGGAGCTGTTTTTT CASRTSGGYTGELFF
. TRBJ2-1 . TRBV12-2 TGTGCAAGTCGCTTTGGGCCTTGGGGGCTCAGGAATGAGCAGTTCTTC CASRFGPWGLRNEQFF
TRBD2 TRBJ2-3 many TRBV5-1 TGCGCCAGCAGCTTTTCTAGCGGGAGAACAGATACGCAGTATTTT CASSFSSGRTDTQYF
TRBD1 TRBJ1-3 . TRBV18 TGTGCCAGCTCACGAGACAGGGCCTCTGGAAACACCATATATTTT CASSRDRASGNTIYF
. TRBJ2-4 many TRBV12-3/TRBV12-4 TGTGCCAGCAGTCGCCAGCAGGGGAGCATTCAGTACTTC CASSRQQGSIQYF
TRBD2 TRBJ2-3 few TRBV20-1 TGCAGTGCTAGAAGGTACAGGACTAGCCTCACAGATACGCAGTATTTT CSARRYRTSLTDTQYF
. TRBJ1-2 . TRBV3-1 TGTGCCAGCAGCTCGCAGGATGCCTATGGCTACACCTTC CASSSQDAYGYTF
. TRBJ1-3 many TRBV10-3 TGTGCCACCCAGGGCGGTGGAAACACCATATATTTT CATQGGGNTIYF
TRBD2 TRBJ2-1 many TRBV20-1 TGCAGTGCCTTACTAGCGGAGGGCTACAATGAGCAGTTCTTC CSALLAEGYNEQFF
. TRBJ2-3 many TRBV4-1 TGCGCCAGCAGCCAGCGAGGAATGGGGCAGTATTTT CASSQRGMGQYF
. TRBJ2-2 many TRBV7-6 TGTGCCAGCAGCTTTCTTCCGACCGGGGAGCTGTTTTTT CASSFLPTGELFF
. TRBJ1-1 many TRBV6-1 TGTGCCAGCATGGGGGGGGGAGTAGGGAACACTGAAGCTTTCTTT CASMGGGVGNTEAFF
. TRBJ1-1 few TRBV29-1 TGCAGCGTTATACGAGACACTGAAGCTTTCTTT CSVIRDTEAFF
. TRBJ2-5 . TRBV7-7 TGTGCCAGCAGCCTGGGTGGTGACAGGTTTCAGGGGACCCAGTACTTC CASSLGGDRFQGTQYF
. TRBJ2-1 many TRBV4-2 TGTGCCAGCAGCCAAGATAATTGGGAGGTCGATGAGCAGTTCTTC CASSQDNWEVDEQFF
TRBD1 TRBJ1-2 many TRBV5-1 TGCGCCAGCAGCCCATCCGGGACAGATTATGGCTACACCTTC CASSPSGTDYGYTF
TRBD1 TRBJ1-6 . TRBV5-1 TGCGCCAGCAGCACCGAGGGACAGGGGTCGCTTTCACCCCTCCACTTT CASSTEGQGSLSPLHF
. TRBJ2-6 many TRBV6-4 TGTGCCAGCAGTGACTCTGGGGCCAACGTCCTGACTTTC CASSDSGANVLTF
TRBD1 TRBJ2-7 many TRBV7-3 TGTGCCAGCAGCTTAACCGGGACAGGGTCGTTACTCGAGCAGTACTTC CASSLTGTGSLLEQYF
. TRBJ2-7 many TRBV29-1 TGCAGCGTTGGAGGGGACCCCCCTACCTACGAGCAGTACTTC CSVGGDPPTYEQYF